This TCR beta chain was identified during a study of neurological immune-mediated disorders. J was trimmed by 2 bases and V by 7 bases; bases with no gene match: 7. This CDR3 is built from 16 residues. Germline V lookup: CDR1 SGHVS, CDR2 FNYEAQ. In this sample, this clonotype turned up many times. TCRdb re-derived calls from the 5' RACE reads in MiXCR, one entry per CDR3 protein. This sample has roughly 88,000 distinct CDR3 sequences, with under 4.5% found just once. This rearrangement joins TRBV7-6 to TRBJ2-5; 13 bases map to TRBD2. The specimen sequenced was PBMCs. The TCR comes from a woman aged 45-65 years with multiple sclerosis. The CDR3 sequence: CASTRTSGGRQETQYF. Written as DNA, the CDR3 is TGTGCCAGCACCAGGACTAGCGGGGGACGTCAAGAGACCCAGTACTTC.